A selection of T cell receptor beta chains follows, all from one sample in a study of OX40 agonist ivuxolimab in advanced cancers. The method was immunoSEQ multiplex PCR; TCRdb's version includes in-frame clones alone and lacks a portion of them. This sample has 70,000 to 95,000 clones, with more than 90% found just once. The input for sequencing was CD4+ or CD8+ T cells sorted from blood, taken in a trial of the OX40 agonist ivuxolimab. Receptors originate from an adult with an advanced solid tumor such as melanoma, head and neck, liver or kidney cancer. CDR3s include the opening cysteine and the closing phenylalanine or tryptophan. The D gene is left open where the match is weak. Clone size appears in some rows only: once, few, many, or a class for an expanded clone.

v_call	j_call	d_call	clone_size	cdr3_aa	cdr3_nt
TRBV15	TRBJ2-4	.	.	CATSNARRVNIQYF	TGTGCCACCAGCAACGCCCGACGGGTTAACATTCAGTACTTC
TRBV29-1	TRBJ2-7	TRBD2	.	CSVVRTSEGSYEQYF	TGCAGCGTTGTACGGACTAGCGAGGGGTCCTACGAGCAGTACTTC
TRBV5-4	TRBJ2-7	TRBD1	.	CASSYGQGVNEQYF	TGTGCCAGCAGCTATGGACAGGGCGTCAACGAGCAGTACTTC
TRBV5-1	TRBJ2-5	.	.	CASTLGVGETQYF	TGCGCCAGCACCCTGGGGGTAGGAGAGACCCAGTACTTC
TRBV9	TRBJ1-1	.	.	CASSVTGWNTEAFF	TGTGCCAGCAGCGTAACGGGTTGGAACACTGAAGCTTTCTTT
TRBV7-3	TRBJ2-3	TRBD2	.	CASSQNSGDTQYF	TGTGCCAGCAGCCAGAATAGCGGGGATACGCAGTATTTT
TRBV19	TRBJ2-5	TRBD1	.	CASSMEQGLPPGTQYF	TGTGCCAGTAGTATGGAACAGGGGCTACCTCCGGGGACCCAGTACTTC
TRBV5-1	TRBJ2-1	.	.	CASSLRVTTWGVNNEQFF	TGCGCCAGCAGCCTCCGGGTGACGACGTGGGGGGTTAACAATGAGCAGTTCTTC
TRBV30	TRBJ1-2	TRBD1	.	CAWLILGTGNYGYTF	TGTGCCTGGTTGATCCTCGGGACAGGGAACTATGGCTACACCTTC
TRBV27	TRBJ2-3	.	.	CASSMAASNTQYF	TGTGCCAGCAGTATGGCAGCCTCCAATACGCAGTATTTT
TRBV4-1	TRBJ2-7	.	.	CASSQRVSGRTEIEQYF	TGCGCCAGCAGCCAACGCGTCTCTGGACGTACGGAGATCGAGCAGTACTTC
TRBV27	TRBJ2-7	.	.	CASSDGWRAQYF	TGTGCCAGCAGTGACGGGTGGCGGGCGCAGTACTTC
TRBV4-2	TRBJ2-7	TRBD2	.	CASSQSLAGLSYEQYF	TGTGCCAGCAGCCAATCACTAGCGGGACTCTCCTACGAGCAGTACTTC
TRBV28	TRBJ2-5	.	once	CASSQTYREGTQYF	TGTGCCAGCAGTCAGACATACAGGGAAGGGACCCAGTACTTC
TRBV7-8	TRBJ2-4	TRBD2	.	CASSPGTSGSHIQYF	TGTGCCAGCAGCCCTGGGACTAGCGGGAGTCACATTCAGTACTTC
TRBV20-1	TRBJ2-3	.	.	CSAGSDTQYF	TGCAGTGCAGGGTCAGATACGCAGTATTTT
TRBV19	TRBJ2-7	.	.	CASSIVKGTGEQYF	TGTGCCAGTAGTATCGTCAAGGGAACTGGCGAGCAGTACTTC